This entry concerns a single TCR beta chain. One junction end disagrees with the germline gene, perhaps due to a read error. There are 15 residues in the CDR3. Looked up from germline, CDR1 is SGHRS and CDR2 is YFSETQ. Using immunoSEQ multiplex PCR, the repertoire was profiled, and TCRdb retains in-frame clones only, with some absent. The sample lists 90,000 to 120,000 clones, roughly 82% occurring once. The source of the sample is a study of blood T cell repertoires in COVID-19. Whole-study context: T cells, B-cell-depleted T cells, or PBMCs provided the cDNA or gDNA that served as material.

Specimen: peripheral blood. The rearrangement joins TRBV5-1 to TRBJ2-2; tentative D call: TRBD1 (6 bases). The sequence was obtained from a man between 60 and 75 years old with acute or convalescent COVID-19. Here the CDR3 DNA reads TGCGCCAGCAGCTGGGGACATATGAACAGCGGGGAGCTGTTTTTT. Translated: CASSWGHMNSGELFF.